This TCR beta chain was found in a study of T cells after posttransplantation cyclophosphamide. Points from the study as a whole: Later blood repertoires were often dominated by clones from the donor CD8+ memory compartment. Tissue-infiltrating T cells from skin or gut overlapped little with blood T cells. After PTCy, TRB diversity resembled that of CNI/methotrexate controls.

Peripheral blood was collected from the related graft donor on the marrow donation day. Details on this clone: Its antigen remains unidentified.

This CDR3 is built from 14 residues. The V gene lost 0 bases and the J gene lost 0 bases, with 7 bases spanning the gap. Germline V CDR1 and CDR2: SGDLS, YYNGEE. Using immunoSEQ multiplex PCR, the repertoire was profiled, and TCRdb retains in-frame clones only, with some absent. The counts give some 37,000 clones, none of them seen only once; 1.2% is held by the top ten. Sequencing was done on a sample of PBMCs. The chain combines TRBV9 with TRBJ2-7; D not resolved. The TCR sequence derives from a girl aged 5 to 17 in good health, CMV-negative, and a related stem cell transplant donor. The CDR3 coding sequence is TGTGCCAGCAGCGTAGCTGGCATCTCCTACGAGCAGTACTTC. Protein: CASSVAGISYEQYF.